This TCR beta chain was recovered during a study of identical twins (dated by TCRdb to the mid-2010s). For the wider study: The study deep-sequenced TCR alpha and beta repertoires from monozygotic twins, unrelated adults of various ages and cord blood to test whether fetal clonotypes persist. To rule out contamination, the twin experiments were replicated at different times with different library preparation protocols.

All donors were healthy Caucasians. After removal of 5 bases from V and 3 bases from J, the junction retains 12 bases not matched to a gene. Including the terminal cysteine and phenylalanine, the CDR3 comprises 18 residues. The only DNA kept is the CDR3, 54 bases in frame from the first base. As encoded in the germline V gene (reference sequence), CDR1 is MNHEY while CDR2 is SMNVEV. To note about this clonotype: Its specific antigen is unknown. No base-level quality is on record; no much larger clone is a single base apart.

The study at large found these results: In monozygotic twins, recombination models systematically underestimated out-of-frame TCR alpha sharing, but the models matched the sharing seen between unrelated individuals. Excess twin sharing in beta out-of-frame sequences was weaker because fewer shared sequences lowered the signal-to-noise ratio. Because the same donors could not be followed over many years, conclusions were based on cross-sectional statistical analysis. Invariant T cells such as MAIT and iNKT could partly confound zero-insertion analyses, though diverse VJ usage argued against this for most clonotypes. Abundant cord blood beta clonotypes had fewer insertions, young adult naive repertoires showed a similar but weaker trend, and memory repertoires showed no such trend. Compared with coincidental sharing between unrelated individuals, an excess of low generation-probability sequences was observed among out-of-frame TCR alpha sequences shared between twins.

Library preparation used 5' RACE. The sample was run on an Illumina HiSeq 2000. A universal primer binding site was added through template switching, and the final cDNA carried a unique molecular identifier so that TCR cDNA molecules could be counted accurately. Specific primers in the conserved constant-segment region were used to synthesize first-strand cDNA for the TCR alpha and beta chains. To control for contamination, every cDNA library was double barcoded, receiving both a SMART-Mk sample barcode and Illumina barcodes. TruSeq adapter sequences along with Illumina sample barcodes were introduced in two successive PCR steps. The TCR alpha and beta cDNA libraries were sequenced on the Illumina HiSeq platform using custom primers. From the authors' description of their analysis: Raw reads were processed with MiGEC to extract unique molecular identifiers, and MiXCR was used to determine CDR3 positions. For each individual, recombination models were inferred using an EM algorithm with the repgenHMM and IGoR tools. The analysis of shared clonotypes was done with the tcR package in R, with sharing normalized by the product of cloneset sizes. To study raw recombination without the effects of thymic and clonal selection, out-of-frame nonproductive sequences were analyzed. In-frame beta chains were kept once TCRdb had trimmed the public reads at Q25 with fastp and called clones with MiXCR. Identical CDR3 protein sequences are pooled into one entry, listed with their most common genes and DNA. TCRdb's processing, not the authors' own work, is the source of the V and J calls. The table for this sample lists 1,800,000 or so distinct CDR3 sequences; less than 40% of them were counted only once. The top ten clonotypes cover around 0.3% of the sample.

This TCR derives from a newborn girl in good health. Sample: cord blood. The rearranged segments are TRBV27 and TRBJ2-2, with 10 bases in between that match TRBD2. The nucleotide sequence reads TGTGCCAGCAGTCCTTACGCGCGGCTAGCGGGAGACACCGGGGAGCTGTTTTTT. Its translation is CASSPYARLAGDTGELFF.